The next 24 T cell receptor beta chains were all read from a single sample in a study of cytomegalovirus exposure and HLA in healthy donors (TCRdb year 2017). Libraries were prepared through the immunoSEQ multiplex PCR assay. Imported from immuneACCESS, the table was reduced by TCRdb to in-frame sequences with V and J called. These copies leave out some clones; in studies compared against another copy, an unresolved V gene accounts for under half, and the cause of the remainder is not known. The sample has 250,000 to 400,000 clones on record, approximately 90% of them singletons. In total, the top ten clones hold 0.95% to 1.5% of the sample. Input material: PBMCs. Receptor source: a woman aged 25 to 39 in good health and CMV-seropositive.

The chain has TRBV29-1 and TRBJ2-5; no firm D call. The V and J ends lost 1 base and 5 bases respectively, with 11 bases between them. Germline V gene data show CDR1 as SQVTM and CDR2 as ANQGSEA. This CDR3 has 13 amino acids. This CDR3 is CSVEVGSRETQYF. The CDR3 coding sequence is TGCAGCGTTGAAGTCGGTAGTAGGGAGACCCAGTACTTC.

The chain recombines TRBV5-1 with TRBJ2-1; the D is unclear. Trimming removed 4 bases from V and 4 bases from J, with 12 bases in between. This CDR3 is built from 14 residues. The germline gives CDR1 SGHRS, CDR2 YFSETQ. The CDR3, as DNA: TGCGCCAGCAGCACGACACGTTCTTACAATGAGCAGTTCTTC. This encodes CASSTTRSYNEQFF.

The chain couples TRBV5-1 to TRBJ2-3; 12 bases are shared with TRBD2. This CDR3 spans 17 amino acids. Looked up from germline, CDR1 is SGHRS and CDR2 is YFSETQ. Trimming at V came to 6 bases and at J to 0 bases, leaving 8 bases not matched to a gene. CDR3 sequence reads: CASNQRTSGTSTDTQYF. CDR3 nucleotide sequence: TGCGCCAGCAACCAAAGGACTAGCGGGACTAGCACAGATACGCAGTATTTT. The full variable domain, with the rest looked up from reference TRBV5-1 and TRBJ2-3, is KAGVTQTPRYLIKTRGQQVTLSCSPISGHRSVSWYQQTPGQGLQFLFEYFSETQRNKGNFPGRFSGRQFSNSRSEMNVSTLELGDSALYLCASNQRTSGTSTDTQYFGPGTRLTVL.

The CDR3 coding sequence is TGTGCCAGCAGCCTTAACCAGGGTCCCACCGGGGAGCTGTTTTTT. Protein product: CASSLNQGPTGELFF. The chain links TRBV7-9 to TRBJ2-2, with a tentative D call TRBD1 (5 bases). Germline CDR1 SEHNR, CDR2 FQNEAQ (reference sequence). The germline V and J ends were trimmed by 5 bases and 4 bases, with 14 bases remaining between them. This CDR3 region has 15 residues.

The chain couples TRBV30 to TRBJ2-2, with no clear D. V lost 4 bases and J 7 bases, leaving 7 bases between the germline ends. Germline CDR1 GTSNPN, CDR2 SVGIG (reference sequence). The CDR3 covers 11 residues. The CDR3 reads CAWIEHGELFF. CDR3 DNA: TGTGCCTGGATTGAACACGGGGAGCTGTTTTTT.

This clone has only one observation. The chain employs TRBV7-9 and TRBJ2-2; either TRBD1 or TRBD2 may fit D (5 bases each). Germline loops: CDR1 SEHNR, CDR2 FQNEAQ (reference sequence). This CDR3 comprises 14 residues. V dropped 1 base and J dropped 6 bases, with 9 bases sitting between them. CDR3 in amino acids: CASSLVGAAGELFF. CDR3 nucleotides: TGTGCCAGCAGCTTAGTCGGGGCAGCCGGGGAGCTGTTTTTT.

For the CDR3, the DNA is TGTGCCAGCAGCCTAACACTCTCTGGGGCCAACGTCCTGACTTTC. Translation: CASSLTLSGANVLTF. V and J are TRBV6-5 and TRBJ2-6; D is undetermined. The CDR3 totals 15 residues. V was trimmed by 6 bases and J by 0 bases, leaving 9 bases between them. CDR1 is MNHEY, CDR2 SVGAGI, per germline.

The V gene is TRBV25-1, the J gene TRBJ2-2; 7 bases map to TRBD1. CDR1 and CDR2 (germline): MGHDK, SYGVNS. CDR3 length: 14 residues. J lost 0 bases, V lost 9 bases, and 4 bases had no gene match. CDR3 sequence (DNA): TGTGCCAGAACCGGGACAGCGAACACCGGGGAGCTGTTTTTT. This translates into CARTGTANTGELFF. The full variable domain, in which reference TRBV25-1 and TRBJ2-2 provide the parts outside the CDR3, is EADIYQTPRYLVIGTGKKITLECSQTMGHDKMYWYQQDPGMELHLIHYSYGVNSTEKGDLSSESTVSRIRTEHFPLTLESARPSHTSQYLCARTGTANTGELFFGEGSRLTVL.

The chain uses TRBV7-9 and TRBJ1-3; D gene uncertain. The V and J ends lost 1 base and 4 bases respectively, with 5 bases between them. The CDR3 has 13 amino acids. Germline CDR1 SEHNR, CDR2 FQNEAQ (reference sequence). The CDR3 bases are TGTGCCAGCAGCTTAGTCCAGGGAAACACCATATATTTT. It yields the protein CASSLVQGNTIYF.

The gene calls are TRBV27 and TRBJ2-1; D possibly corresponds to TRBD2 (5 bases). CDR1 is MNHEY and CDR2 is SMNVEV in the germline V gene (reference sequence). The CDR3 totals 16 residues. Trimming left V 7 bases short and J 1 base short, with 17 bases between. The CDR3 DNA reads as TGTGCCAGCAAGACCCGGGAAAGGCGTTCCTACAATGAGCAGTTCTTC. Amino acid sequence: CASKTRERRSYNEQFF.

The gene calls are TRBV2 and TRBJ2-2; TRBD2 agrees at 9 bases. CDR3 size: 15 residues. Germline V gene lookup returns CDR1 SNHLY and CDR2 FYNNEI. After removal of 7 bases from V and 4 bases from J, the junction contained 7 bases not matched to a gene. The CDR3 spells CASNRLAGTTGELFF. CDR3 bases: TGTGCCAGCAACCGCCTAGCGGGAACCACCGGGGAGCTGTTTTTT.

The V call is TRBV30, the J call TRBJ2-1; 7 nucleotides agree with TRBD2. Germline V gives CDR1 GTSNPN, CDR2 SVGIG (reference sequence). V lost 0 bases and J lost 5; bases outside the gene matches: 7. CDR3 length: 15 amino acids. CDR3 in amino acids: CAWSVLPSGNNEQFF. In DNA form, the CDR3 reads TGTGCCTGGAGTGTTCTGCCTAGCGGTAACAATGAGCAGTTCTTC.

V and J are TRBV18 and TRBJ2-1; the D gene is possibly TRBD2 (6 bases). The CDR3 is 15 amino acids. Trimming removed 6 bases at V and 0 bases at J, with 12 bases between. The germline CDR1 and CDR2 sequences are KGHSH and LQKENI. The CDR3 DNA reads as TGTGCCAGCTCCCGTAACGGGGGCTCCTACAATGAGCAGTTCTTC. It yields the protein CASSRNGGSYNEQFF. Supplemented by reference TRBV18 and TRBJ2-1, the full variable domain reads NAGVMQNPRHLVRRRGQEARLRCSPMKGHSHVYWYRQLPEEGLKFMVYLQKENIIDESGMPKERFSAEFPKEGPSILRIQQVVRGDSAAYFCASSRNGGSYNEQFFGPGTRLTVL.

In regard to this clone: Other DNA sequences in this specimen translate into the identical CDR3. V and J are TRBV27 and TRBJ2-2, with D perhaps given as TRBD1 or TRBD2 (5 bases each). This CDR3 contains 13 residues. V lost 3 bases and J 5 bases, leaving 7 bases between the germline ends. From germline, CDR1 is MNHEY and CDR2 SMNVEV (reference sequence). The CDR3 DNA follows: TGTGCCAGCAGTTTGTGGGGGACCGGGGAGCTGTTTTTT. Protein: CASSLWGTGELFF.

The chain links TRBV27 to TRBJ2-7, with 8 bases that match TRBD2. Germline V gene lookup returns CDR1 MNHEY and CDR2 SMNVEV (reference sequence). V trimming: 5 bases; J trimming: 5 bases; junction bases outside the gene matches: 5. The length of the CDR3 is 13 residues. CDR3: CASSPGGLHEQYF. DNA of the CDR3: TGTGCCAGCAGTCCGGGGGGGCTCCACGAGCAGTACTTC.

The chain employs TRBV27 and TRBJ2-1, with D possibly TRBD2 on 6 matching bases. Germline loops: CDR1 MNHEY, CDR2 SMNVEV (reference sequence). CDR3 length equals 12 residues. The germline V and J ends were trimmed by 3 bases and 8 bases, with 8 bases remaining between them. The CDR3 DNA reads TGTGCCAGCAGTTTCCCGGGGGATGAGCAGTTCTTC. This encodes CASSFPGDEQFF.

The chain links TRBV21-1 to TRBJ2-1; no check of the table's D call, TRBD2, against the DNA was made. TRBV21-1 is described as a pseudogene. This CDR3 spans 15 amino acids. The CDR3 bases are TGTGCCAGCAGCACCCCTAGCGGGACATACAATGAGCAGTTCTTC. Translating it yields CASSTPSGTYNEQFF.

This chain joins TRBV29-1 and TRBJ2-5; no clear D gene. Germline V CDR1 and CDR2: SQVTM, ANQGSEA. The V and J ends lost 4 bases and 0 bases respectively, with 9 bases between them. This CDR3 has 13 amino acids. The CDR3 region has the DNA TGCAGCGTTGGACACCGAAACCAAGAGACCCAGTACTTC. Translating it yields CSVGHRNQETQYF.

This clone came up once. J is TRBJ2-3 and V is TRBV4-3, with TRBD2 identical over 10 bases. The CDR3 runs to 19 residues. The ends lost 4 bases at V and 1 base at J; junction bases unmatched: 14. Germline V gene lookup returns CDR1 LGHNA and CDR2 YSLEER. The CDR3 region has the DNA TGCGCCAGCAGCCTACAGGGAAGCTTAGCGGGGGGACGCACAGATACGCAGTATTTT. It specifies CASSLQGSLAGGRTDTQYF.

In DNA form, the CDR3 reads TGTGCCAGCAGACACTCTACCCTTCGACCGATACAGGGGACCTTCTACGAGCAGTACTTC. This sequence encodes CASRHSTLRPIQGTFYEQYF. V is TRBV27 and J is TRBJ2-7, with 7 bases fitting TRBD1. V was clipped by 6 bases and J by 3 bases; unmatched bases: 26. This CDR3 has 20 amino acids. Germline CDR1 MNHEY, CDR2 SMNVEV (reference sequence).

The genes are TRBV2 and TRBJ1-2; D is ambiguous. The germline gives CDR1 SNHLY, CDR2 FYNNEI. Trimming removed 6 bases at V and 2 bases at J, with 10 bases between. The CDR3 has 13 amino acids. The CDR3 is CASSRDINYGYTF. As DNA, the CDR3 is TGTGCCAGCAGCCGAGACATCAACTATGGCTACACCTTC.

The chain has TRBV30 and TRBJ1-4; 7 bases match TRBD1. After removal of 1 base from V and 4 bases from J, the junction contained 0 bases not matched to a gene. Germline lookup yields CDR1 GTSNPN and CDR2 SVGIG (reference sequence). The CDR3 runs to 13 residues. The CDR3 reads CAWSGQGNEKLFF. In DNA form, the CDR3 reads TGTGCCTGGAGTGGACAGGGTAATGAAAAACTGTTTTTT. Supplemented by reference TRBV30 and TRBJ1-4, the full variable domain reads SQTIHQWPATLVQPVGSPLSLECTVEGTSNPNLYWYRQAAGRGLQLLFYSVGIGQISSEVPQNLSASRPQDRQFILSSKKLLLSDSGFYLCAWSGQGNEKLFFGSGTQLSVL.

The rearrangement joins TRBV29-1 to TRBJ1-1; no clear D gene. The germline V and J ends were trimmed by 3 bases and 0 bases, with 14 bases remaining between them. There are 15 residues in the CDR3. Germline loops: CDR1 SQVTM, CDR2 ANQGSEA. The CDR3 region has the DNA TGCAGCGTTGACCCAACCTTAACCGTGAACACTGAAGCTTTCTTT. Its translation is CSVDPTLTVNTEAFF.

The chain links TRBV7-3 to TRBJ1-1; no definite D call. This CDR3 has 17 amino acids. CDR1 and CDR2 from the germline V gene are SGHTA and FQGTGA. V shed 5 bases and J shed 3 bases, with 22 bases lying between them. The CDR3 nucleotides read TGTGCCAGCAGCCCGAATCCATTAATGGTACAGTACACTGAAGCTTTCTTT. Encoded protein: CASSPNPLMVQYTEAFF.